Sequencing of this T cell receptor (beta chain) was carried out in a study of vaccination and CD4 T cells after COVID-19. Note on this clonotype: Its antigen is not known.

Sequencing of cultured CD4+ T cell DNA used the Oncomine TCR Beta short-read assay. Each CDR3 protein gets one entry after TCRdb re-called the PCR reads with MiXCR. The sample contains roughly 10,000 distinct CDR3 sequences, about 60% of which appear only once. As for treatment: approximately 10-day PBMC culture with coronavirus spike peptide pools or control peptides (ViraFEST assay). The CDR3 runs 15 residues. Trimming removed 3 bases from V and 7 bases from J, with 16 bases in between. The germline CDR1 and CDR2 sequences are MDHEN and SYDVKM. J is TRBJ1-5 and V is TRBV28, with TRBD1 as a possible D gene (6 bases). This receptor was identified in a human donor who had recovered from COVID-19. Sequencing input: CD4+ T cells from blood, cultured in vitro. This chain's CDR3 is CASSFSRGGGQPQHF. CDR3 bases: TGTGCCAGCAGTTTTTCCAGGGGCGGCGGCCAGCCCCAGCATTTT.